This entry describes one T cell receptor beta chain. CDR1 is MNHEY and CDR2 is SVGEGT in the germline V gene. V was clipped by 6 bases and J by 2 bases; unmatched bases: 6. This CDR3 comprises 14 residues. The data belong to a study of blood T cell repertoires in COVID-19. Sequencing used immunoSEQ multiplex PCR; TCRdb keeps in-frame clones, though not all of them. The data contain approximately 300,000 clones, under 90% of them singletons. The receptor comes from a woman between 25 and 40 years old who had recovered from COVID-19. The J gene is TRBJ2-7, the V gene TRBV6-2 or TRBV6-3; 8 bases line up with TRBD2. Sequenced: PBMCs or T cells enriched from blood (not recorded which). The CDR3 is CASSLSGATYEQYF. In DNA, the CDR3 is TGTGCCAGCAGCCTTAGCGGGGCAACCTACGAGCAGTACTTC.